Listed below are T cell receptor beta chains from one sample, sequenced in a study of radiation and T cells in renal cell carcinoma. Assay: immunoSEQ multiplex PCR; the TCRdb copy retains only in-frame clones and omits some. The data show around 170,000 clones, roughly nine tenths seen once. The source was blood, collected from a patient whose treatment included radiotherapy and nephrectomy. The receptor set was obtained from a woman in her forties or fifties with renal cell carcinoma. CDR3s include the opening cysteine and the closing phenylalanine or tryptophan. A D gene is named only where the DNA matches it firmly. Part of the rows lack a size; the others show once, few, many or a class for expanded clones.

-	TRBV7-7	-	TRBJ2-5	CASSLAGRGQETQYF	TGTGCTAGCAGCTTAGCTGGCAGGGGACAAGAGACCCAGTACTTC
-	TRBV19	-	TRBJ1-5	CASSDSNQPQHF	TGTGCCAGTAGTGACAGCAATCAGCCCCAGCATTTT
-	TRBV4-2	TRBD1	TRBJ1-6	CASSQPGYSGTGGDSPLHF	TGTGCCAGCAGCCAACCCGGCTATAGCGGGACAGGGGGAGATTCACCCCTCCACTTT
-	TRBV29-1	-	TRBJ1-1	CSVVPGSTEAFF	TGCAGCGTTGTCCCAGGGAGCACTGAAGCTTTCTTT
-	TRBV30	-	TRBJ2-4	CAWRGLAKNIQYF	TGTGCCTGGAGGGGGTTAGCCAAAAACATTCAGTACTTC
-	TRBV19	-	TRBJ1-2	CASSTDRDGYGYTF	TGTGCCAGTAGTACGGATCGGGACGGCTATGGCTACACCTTC
-	TRBV18	-	TRBJ1-1	CASSPPKQRNTEAFF	TGTGCCAGCTCACCACCGAAACAGAGGAACACTGAAGCTTTCTTT
-	TRBV19	TRBD1	TRBJ1-1	CASRTRAGGEGNTEAFF	TGTGCCAGTAGAACCAGGGCAGGGGGCGAGGGGAACACTGAAGCTTTCTTT
-	TRBV7-2	-	TRBJ2-3	CASSLVGTYTDTQYF	TGTGCCAGCAGCTTAGTCGGGACATACACAGATACGCAGTATTTT
-	TRBV5-1	TRBD2	TRBJ2-3	CASSSGSGLADTQYF	TGCGCCAGCAGCAGCGGATCGGGACTAGCAGATACGCAGTATTTT
-	TRBV20-1	-	TRBJ2-3	CSANARDTQYF	TGCAGTGCCAATGCGCGGGATACGCAGTATTTT
-	TRBV7-6	TRBD1	TRBJ1-2	CASSLQGDYGYTF	TGTGCCAGCAGCTTACAGGGGGACTATGGCTACACCTTC
-	TRBV6-1	-	TRBJ2-6	CASSEGAGSGANVLTF	TGTGCCAGCAGCGAAGGGGCAGGGTCTGGGGCCAACGTCCTGACTTTC
-	TRBV6-5	-	TRBJ2-1	CASSYSNQGNEQFF	TGTGCCAGCAGTTACTCGAATCAGGGGAATGAGCAGTTCTTC
once	TRBV5-6	TRBD1	TRBJ1-2	CASSSLGTGGAGYGYTF	TGTGCCAGCAGCTCCCTCGGTACAGGGGGCGCCGGCTATGGCTACACCTTC
-	TRBV7-3	-	TRBJ2-5	CASSLRTEETQYF	TGTGCCAGCAGCTTAAGAACAGAGGAGACCCAGTACTTC
few	TRBV5-1	-	TRBJ1-2	CASSLDRSGYTF	TGCGCCAGCAGCTTGGACAGGTCTGGCTACACCTTC
-	TRBV4-1	-	TRBJ2-7	CASSQEGKGRRTYEQYF	TGCGCCAGCAGCCAAGAGGGGAAAGGGAGGAGGACCTACGAGCAGTACTTC
once	TRBV7-8	-	TRBJ2-7	CASSSAREISYEQYF	TGTGCCAGCAGCTCTGCCCGGGAAATCTCCTACGAGCAGTACTTC
-	TRBV4-2	-	TRBJ1-6	CASSRDDLNSPLHF	TGTGCCAGCAGCCGGGACGACTTAAATTCACCCCTCCACTTT
-	TRBV10-3	-	TRBJ1-1	CAISTQGLGDTEAFF	TGTGCCATCAGTACCCAGGGGTTAGGGGACACTGAAGCTTTCTTT
-	TRBV29-1	TRBD1	TRBJ2-1	CSVPARSTGNNEQFF	TGCAGCGTCCCTGCCCGCTCGACAGGGAACAATGAGCAGTTCTTC
-	TRBV2	TRBD1	TRBJ1-3	CASRGTGGLSGNTIYF	TGTGCCAGCAGAGGGACAGGGGGACTCTCTGGAAACACCATATATTTT
few	TRBV19	TRBD1	TRBJ1-1	CASSLGTGGPNTEAFF	TGTGCCAGTAGCCTAGGGACAGGGGGCCCGAACACTGAAGCTTTCTTT
once	TRBV9	TRBD1	TRBJ2-6	CASSVEGQGAGANVLTF	TGTGCCAGCAGCGTAGAGGGACAGGGGGCTGGGGCCAACGTCCTGACTTTC
-	TRBV6-4	-	TRBJ2-7	CASSDGRIFSYEQYF	TGTGCCAGCAGTGACGGCCGGATTTTTTCCTACGAGCAGTACTTC
-	TRBV7-3	-	TRBJ2-2	CASSGSNTGELFF	TGTGCCAGTTCGGGGTCGAACACCGGGGAGCTGTTTTTT
-	TRBV7-9	TRBD1	TRBJ2-7	CASSLTGDEYEQYF	TGTGCCAGCAGCTTAACAGGGGACGAGTACGAGCAGTACTTC
-	TRBV1	-	TRBJ1-1	CTSSPQEAFF	TGCACCAGCAGCCCCCAGGAAGCTTTCTTT
-	TRBV2	TRBD1	TRBJ1-5	CASSQGGNQPQHF	TGTGCCAGCTCACAGGGGGGCAATCAGCCCCAGCATTTT
-	TRBV6-6	TRBD2	TRBJ2-1	CASSSAGGPGNEQFF	TGTGCCAGCAGTTCGGCGGGGGGGCCGGGGAATGAGCAGTTCTTC
-	TRBV6-5	-	TRBJ1-2	CASSYYGGRTNYGYTF	TGTGCCAGCAGTTACTATGGGGGTAGGACTAACTATGGCTACACCTTC